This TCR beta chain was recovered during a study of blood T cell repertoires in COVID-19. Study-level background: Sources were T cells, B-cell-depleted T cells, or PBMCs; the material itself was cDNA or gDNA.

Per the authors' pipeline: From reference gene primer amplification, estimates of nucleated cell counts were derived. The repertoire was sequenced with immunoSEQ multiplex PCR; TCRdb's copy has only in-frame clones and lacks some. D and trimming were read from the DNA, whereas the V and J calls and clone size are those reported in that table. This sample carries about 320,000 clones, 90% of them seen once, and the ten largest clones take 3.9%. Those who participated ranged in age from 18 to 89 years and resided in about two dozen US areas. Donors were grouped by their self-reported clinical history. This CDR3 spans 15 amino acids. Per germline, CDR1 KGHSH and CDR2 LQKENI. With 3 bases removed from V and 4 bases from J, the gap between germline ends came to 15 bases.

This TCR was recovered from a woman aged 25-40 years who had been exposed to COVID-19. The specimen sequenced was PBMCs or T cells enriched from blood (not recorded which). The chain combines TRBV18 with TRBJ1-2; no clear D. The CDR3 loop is CASSPPGRGGYGYTF. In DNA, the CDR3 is TGTGCCAGCTCACCGCCCGGGAGAGGAGGCTATGGCTACACCTTC. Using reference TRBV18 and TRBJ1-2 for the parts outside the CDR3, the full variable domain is NAGVMQNPRHLVRRRGQEARLRCSPMKGHSHVYWYRQLPEEGLKFMVYLQKENIIDESGMPKERFSAEFPKEGPSILRIQQVVRGDSAAYFCASSPPGRGGYGYTFGSGTRLTVV.